Detailed here is one T cell receptor (beta chain). These data originate in a study of blood T cells in healthy people across ages. The CDR3 loop spans 13 amino acids. V was clipped by 6 bases and J by 0 bases, with 6 bases between them. Germline V gene lookup returns CDR1 MNHNS and CDR2 SASEGT. Combining a sample-barcoded 5' primer with a J-beta primer mix, a second PCR ran for 7 to 11 cycles. TCRdb ran MiXCR on the 5' RACE reads and lists one entry per CDR3 protein. This sample has over 500,000 distinct CDR3 sequences, with over 25% found just once. These records were also assigned to another study, of T cells of mothers and their children. That paper adds: The authors used all extracted RNA for cDNA synthesis, at 1.5 ug per 15 ul.

The source is a boy aged 2 to 9 in good health. Sequencing was carried out using blood. The rearrangement links TRBV6-1 to TRBJ1-5, with a weak D call TRBD1 (5 bases). The CDR3, as DNA: TGTGCCAGCAGGGACATTAGCAATCAGCCCCAGCATTTT. It specifies CASRDISNQPQHF.